This T cell receptor beta chain was documented in a study of blood T cell repertoires in COVID-19 (TCRdb year 2020). About the investigation overall: Samples from collaborators originated in the United States, Italy and Spain and spanned both the acute and convalescent phases of COVID-19. Deeply sampled blood TCRbeta repertoires from subjects exposed to, actively infected with, or recovered from COVID-19 were included in the dataset. Where available, HLA class I and class II types were obtained from metadata supplied by the sample provider rather than from assay-based typing. A freely available public database, intended as a resource for researchers studying the immune response to SARS-CoV-2, is where the repertoires were released. Samples came from the ongoing ImmuneRACE study (first 160 participants) plus 1,254 subjects from 6 global collaborators. The prospective study material was composed of cDNA or gDNA derived from T cells, B-cell-depleted T cells, or PBMCs. The sample metadata nearly always contained a de-identified subject ID, COVID-19 status, age in years and sex. The paper as a whole reports these results and caveats: The quantity of clinical and demographic metadata differed by source and by participant and was supplied without curation.

Concerning this clone itself: The target of this receptor is not known. Base qualities are not provided; no much larger clone lies one nucleotide away.

CDR1 and CDR2 were assigned from the germline V gene (reference sequence) as MNHNY and SVGAGI. Including cysteine and phenylalanine, the CDR3 has 15 amino acids. Just CDR3 DNA is preserved here, 45 bases in frame from base 1. Clipping removes 4 bases from V and 8 bases from J, with 5 as the unmatched junction base count. Whole blood was collected in K2EDTA tubes by collaborating institutions according to the institutions' own protocols. For TCRbeta analysis, collaborators shipped samples in one of three forms: frozen whole blood, isolated PBMCs, or DNA extracted from either of those sample types. TCRbeta CDR3 regions were amplified from genomic DNA using the immunoSEQ Assay, a bias-controlled multiplex PCR. The original methods were these. Within the assay, amplification of reference gene primers was used to estimate how many nucleated cells each sample contained. To quantify the absolute abundance of each unique TCRbeta CDR3 rearrangement, sequence reads were collapsed and filtered. For each sample, productive Simpson clonality was calculated by taking the square root of Simpson's diversity index across productive rearrangements. TCRdb provides this immuneACCESS table in a form limited to in-frame rearrangements. Some clones are lacking; in checked studies, under half of them reflect an unresolved V gene, and why the rest are absent is not known. That table supplies the V and J calls and clone size; D and trimming were determined from the DNA. Counted in this sample were 60,000 or so clones; 79% of them appeared once. 3.2% of the sample lies in the top ten.

Specimen: peripheral blood. The chain is assembled from TRBV6-6 and TRBJ1-6; 10 bases in the junction line up with TRBD1. This sequence was found in a man aged 55 to 70 with acute or convalescent COVID-19. Read as DNA, the sequence is TGTGCCAGCAGTTCTCCCGGGACAGGGGATTCACCCCTCCACTTT. It translates to CASSSPGTGDSPLHF.